The clone carrying this T cell receptor (beta chain) has only one observation. Original data processing: Using reference gene primer amplification, nucleated cell counts were estimated. Libraries were prepared by immunoSEQ multiplex PCR; TCRdb keeps only in-frame clonotypes and omits some of them. That table supplies the V and J calls and clone size; D and trimming were determined from the DNA. The sample lists a few hundred thousand clones, 75% to 90% seen once, with less than 3% in the top ten. The sample comes from a study of blood T cell repertoires in COVID-19. In the study overall: The origin of the acute and convalescent COVID-19 samples was the United States, Italy and Spain. Sample material is recorded as cDNA or gDNA derived from T cells, B-cell-depleted T cells, or PBMCs.

Trimming shortened V by 10 bases and J by 5 bases, and 21 bases separated the two germline ends. Germline V lookup: CDR1 ENHRY, CDR2 SYGVKD. CDR3 length: 16 amino acids. J is TRBJ1-6 and V is TRBV10-3; D possibly corresponds to TRBD1 (5 bases). The sequenced material came from peripheral blood. The sequence was obtained from a woman aged 25 to 39 with active or convalescent COVID-19. In DNA, the CDR3 is TGTGCCACGTCGGGGCGGGGCTTGGGTGATAATTCACCCCTCCACTTT. Its protein product is CATSGRGLGDNSPLHF.